This T cell receptor (beta chain) was sequenced during a study of metastatic and nonmetastatic thyroid tumors. Study in general: For malignant and benign thyroid patients, tumor or nodule tissue and blood were the sources whose repertoires were compared.

This clone showed up many times. All patients were treatment-naive before thyroid surgery. Original analysis: The study built a papillary thyroid cancer distant-metastasis classifier from CDR3 differences across clinicopathological groups. MiXCR was used by TCRdb to re-call the PCR reads. The V and J calls were determined by TCRdb, not by the authors. Here the sample spans roughly 40,000 clones, roughly 15% being singletons. J lost 2 bases, V lost 0 bases, and 10 bases had no gene match. The length of the CDR3 is 17 residues. Germline CDR1 DFQATT, CDR2 SNEGSKA (reference sequence). The origin of this receptor is a male donor with papillary thyroid cancer or a benign thyroid nodule (not recorded which). Some clones in this sample may be carry-over from other donors' samples. Material: blood. The chain uses TRBV20-1 and TRBJ1-5, with 7 positions matching TRBD1. CDR3 nucleotides: TGCAGTGCTAGAGATGCTTCAGGGGGGTGGGGCAATCAGCCCCAGCATTTT. It encodes CSARDASGGWGNQPQHF.